This TCR beta chain was found in a study of PD-L1 blockade in urothelial cancer. Into every PCR, synthetic TCR analog templates were spiked. The repertoire was sequenced with immunoSEQ multiplex PCR; TCRdb's copy has only in-frame clones and lacks some. This sample carries some 40,000 clones, under 95% of them seen once, and the ten largest clones take less than 9.5%. Time point indicated: peripheral blood 6 weeks after treatment start. The CDR3 spans 13 residues. The germline V gene has CDR1 MNHEY and CDR2 SMNVEV (reference sequence). The V end lost 10 bases, the J end lost 1 base, and 13 bases lay between the germline ends. This clone was seen only a few times.

The input for sequencing was PBMCs, taken around atezolizumab (anti-PD-L1) treatment. V usage is TRBV27 and J usage is TRBJ1-1; the D gene is possibly TRBD1 (5 bases). The TCR originated in a man between 65 and 85 years old with urothelial cancer. The CDR3: CATRDGWNTEAFF. The DNA of the CDR3 is TGTGCCACGCGGGACGGCTGGAACACTGAAGCTTTCTTT.